A single sample is the source of the 21 T cell receptor beta chains below, sequenced in a study of cytomegalovirus exposure and HLA in healthy donors. The assay was immunoSEQ multiplex PCR, and TCRdb's table has in-frame clones only and misses some. The table includes 250,000 to 300,000 clones, around 90% detected once. The sequenced sample consisted of PBMCs. The origin of the receptors is a woman aged 18-35 years in good health and CMV-seronegative.

The chain employs TRBV19 and TRBJ1-6, with D possibly being TRBD1 (5 bases). CDR1 is LNHDA and CDR2 is SQIVND in the germline V gene (reference sequence). The CDR3 is made up of 14 amino acids. The V and J ends lost 3 bases and 8 bases respectively, with 11 bases between them. The CDR3 protein is CASSIRGADSPLHF. The CDR3 DNA is TGTGCCAGTAGTATTAGGGGTGCGGATTCACCCCTCCACTTT.

In its sample, this clone was seen once. This chain uses TRBV7-2 with TRBJ1-4; D remains ambiguous. Germline CDR1 reads SGHTA; CDR2 reads FQGNSA. V was shortened by 3 bases and J by 4 bases, with 12 bases between the two germline ends. This CDR3 has 15 residues. DNA of the CDR3: TGTGCCAGCAGCTTGTCGGGGAGCAATAATGAAAAACTGTTTTTT. It translates to CASSLSGSNNEKLFF.

The rearrangement links TRBV9 to TRBJ1-6, with D perhaps TRBD1 (5 bases). This CDR3 has 14 residues. Trimming stripped 4 bases from V and 14 bases from J, with 19 bases between. The V gene's germline CDR1 is SGDLS and CDR2 YYNGEE. The CDR3 DNA follows: TGTGCCAGCAGCCCAAGACCGGGGGAAGGGTCCCTCCACTTT. This gives the protein CASSPRPGEGSLHF.

This chain joins TRBV28 and TRBJ2-7, with TRBD1 matching 7 bases. The CDR3 runs 15 residues. Germline loops: CDR1 MDHEN, CDR2 SYDVKM. V shed 7 bases, J shed 3 bases, and the junction held 12 bases outside the gene matches. The CDR3: CASTDDRVELYEQYF. Written as DNA, the CDR3 is TGTGCCAGCACCGACGACAGGGTCGAACTCTACGAGCAGTACTTC.

A few counts support this clone. This chain connects TRBV5-5 to TRBJ1-1; no firm D call. The CDR3 is 11 residues long. The germline gives CDR1 SGHKS, CDR2 YYEKEE (reference sequence). The V and J ends lost 4 bases and 3 bases respectively, with 4 bases between them. CDR3 in amino acids: CASSPDTEAFF. For the CDR3, the DNA is TGTGCCAGCAGCCCCGACACTGAAGCTTTCTTT.

This clone showed up just once. J is TRBJ2-7 and V is TRBV28, with D hard to call. V was shortened by 4 bases and J by 0 bases, with 7 bases between the two germline ends. The germline CDR1 and CDR2 sequences are MDHEN and SYDVKM. The CDR3 loop spans 13 amino acids. CDR3 protein: CASSSSSSYEQYF. The DNA for the CDR3 is TGTGCCAGCAGTTCCTCGAGCTCCTACGAGCAGTACTTC.

The chain employs TRBV2 and TRBJ1-6; 7 bases line up with TRBD1. CDR1 SNHLY and CDR2 FYNNEI come from the germline V gene. This CDR3 is built from 15 residues. Trimming removed 6 bases from V and 7 bases from J; junction bases left unmatched: 9. The CDR3 nucleotides are TGTGCCAGCAGGGATCGGGACAGCTCGAATTCACCCCTCCACTTT. Translated: CASRDRDSSNSPLHF.

The chain joins TRBV4-3 to TRBJ2-5, with TRBD1 matching 9 bases. CDR1 and CDR2 from the germline V gene are LGHNA and YSLEER. This CDR3 is built from 17 residues. The ends lost 0 bases at V and 0 bases at J; junction bases unmatched: 5. Written as DNA, the CDR3 is TGCGCCAGCAGCCAAGAAACAGGGACAGGGTACCAAGAGACCCAGTACTTC. Translation: CASSQETGTGYQETQYF.

This clone showed up just once. The V call is TRBV27, the J call TRBJ2-7, with 7 bases that match TRBD1. Trimming at V came to 4 bases and at J to 4 bases, leaving 4 bases not matched to a gene. CDR1 is MNHEY and CDR2 is SMNVEV in the germline V gene (reference sequence). This CDR3 is 13 amino acids long. The CDR3 DNA sequence: TGTGCCAGCAGTTCGGGACAGTCGTACGAGCAGTACTTC. Amino acid sequence: CASSSGQSYEQYF.

In nucleotides, the CDR3 is TGTGCCAGCAGTGAAGGTCAGAGGCGAGGCTACACCTTC. Amino acid sequence: CASSEGQRRGYTF. V usage is TRBV6-1 and J usage is TRBJ1-2, with unresolved D. Trimming left V 1 base short and J 8 bases short, with 11 bases between. The length of the CDR3 is 13 residues. Germline V gene lookup returns CDR1 MNHNS and CDR2 SASEGT.

The J gene is TRBJ2-5, the V gene TRBV29-1; tentatively, D is TRBD1 (6 bases). The CDR3 sequence is 12 residues long. With 7 bases removed from V and 3 bases from J, the gap between germline ends came to 12 bases. Germline values: CDR1 SQVTM, CDR2 ANQGSEA. CDR3 residues: CSATGTKETQYF. CDR3 DNA sequence: TGCAGCGCCACAGGGACCAAAGAGACCCAGTACTTC.

The CDR3 coding sequence is TGTGCCAGCAGCAGTACTAGCGGGACTACCTACGAGCAGTACGTC. Its protein product is CASSSTSGTTYEQYV. The chain employs TRBV28 and TRBJ2-7, with 10 bases fitting TRBD2. CDR1 and CDR2 from the germline V gene are MDHEN and SYDVKM. V shed 6 bases, J shed 2 bases, and the junction held 7 bases outside the gene matches. The CDR3 contains 15 residues.

The V and J genes are TRBV7-9 and TRBJ2-7; D gene ambiguous. The V and J ends lost 5 bases and 0 bases respectively, with 17 bases between them. Germline CDR1 is SEHNR and CDR2 is FQNEAQ (reference sequence). The CDR3 spans 16 residues. CDR3 nucleotides: TGTGCCAGCAGCGAATTGGTCCTAGGAAGCTCCTACGAGCAGTACTTC. It encodes CASSELVLGSSYEQYF.

This clone has a single count. The CDR3 DNA sequence: TGTGCCAGTAGTATAGGCCCAGGAGGCGAGCAGTACTTC. Residues: CASSIGPGGEQYF. The chain has TRBV19 and TRBJ2-7, with D maybe TRBD2 (5 bases). Germline CDR1 LNHDA, CDR2 SQIVND (reference sequence). CDR3 size: 13 residues. V dropped 1 base and J dropped 6 bases, with 10 bases sitting between them.

This chain joins TRBV6-1 and TRBJ1-5; 7 bases fit TRBD1. The trim removed 6 bases at V and 4 bases at J, leaving 0 bases unmatched. This CDR3 is 12 amino acids long. CDR1 is MNHNS and CDR2 is SASEGT in the germline V gene. For the CDR3, the DNA is TGTGCCAGCAGGACAGGGAATCAGCCCCAGCATTTT. Translating gives CASRTGNQPQHF.

The chain employs TRBV5-1 and TRBJ2-4, with 9 bases matching TRBD2. The CDR3 extends over 14 amino acids. The V and J ends lost 5 bases and 6 bases, in that order; junction bases with no gene match: 6. Germline V CDR1 and CDR2: SGHRS, YFSETQ. CDR3 nucleotide sequence: TGCGCCAGCAGTGCGGGGGGGCCGGGAAACATTCAGTACTTC. Amino acid sequence: CASSAGGPGNIQYF.

The genes are TRBV5-1 and TRBJ2-5, with D tentatively TRBD2 (5 bases). The length of the CDR3 is 13 residues. CDR1 SGHRS and CDR2 YFSETQ come from the germline V gene. V was pared by 2 bases and J by 7 bases, with 12 bases between. CDR3 DNA: TGCGCCAGCAGCTTCTCAGACCGGGGGACCCAGTACTTC. Protein sequence: CASSFSDRGTQYF.

The chain employs TRBV7-9 and TRBJ2-6; D unresolved. This CDR3 spans 13 amino acids. V was trimmed by 5 bases and J by 4 bases, leaving 6 bases between them. Germline assignment: CDR1 SEHNR and CDR2 FQNEAQ (reference sequence). CDR3 nucleotides: TGTGCCAGCAGCCCTGTCGGGGCCAACGTCCTGACTTTC. This translates into CASSPVGANVLTF.

This clone was detected only once. The chain links TRBV11-2 to TRBJ2-7; 13 nucleotides match TRBD2. Germline CDR1 is SGHAT and CDR2 is FQNNGV. The CDR3 runs 15 residues. Germline trimming cut 5 bases from V and 9 bases from J; bases unmatched to any gene: 10. CDR3 in DNA: TGTGCCAGCAGCAGTACTAGCGGGGGGGCCTTGCGGCAGTACTTC. Amino acids: CASSSTSGGALRQYF.

The V and J genes are TRBV4-1 and TRBJ1-1; D is unclear. Germline assignment: CDR1 MGHRA and CDR2 YSYEKL. V was shortened by 4 bases and J by 3 bases, with 12 bases between the two germline ends. The CDR3 totals 14 residues. The CDR3, as DNA: TGCGCCAGCAGCCGGAGGACGGCCGACACTGAAGCTTTCTTT. It specifies CASSRRTADTEAFF.

This clone was seen once. J is TRBJ2-1 and V is TRBV6-5, with D maybe TRBD2 (5 bases). The V and J ends lost 2 bases and 8 bases respectively, with 13 bases between them. Germline V gene lookup returns CDR1 MNHEY and CDR2 SVGAGI. This CDR3 comprises 14 residues. The CDR3 DNA follows: TGTGCCAGCAGTTACGGCAGGAGGATTGATGAGCAGTTCTTC. Its protein product is CASSYGRRIDEQFF.